Below, 2 T cell receptor beta chains from the same sample are listed, as sequenced in a study of long-term antiretroviral therapy in people with HIV. At survey level, the immunoSEQ assay was run in its v3.0 version. Assay: immunoSEQ multiplex PCR; the TCRdb copy retains only in-frame clones and omits some. Among some 23,000 clones listed, approximately 93% were seen once. The specimen comprised unsorted PBMCs, sampled 7.6 years after starting antiretroviral therapy. The receptors stem from a woman in her 40s with HIV.

The rearrangement links TRBV7-2 to TRBJ2-3; TRBD1 aligns across 7 bases. The ends lost 5 bases at V and 6 bases at J; junction bases unmatched: 11. Germline CDR1 and CDR2: SGHTA and FQGNSA. The CDR3 totals 15 residues. The CDR3 loop reads CASSERGGRGDTQYF. In DNA, the CDR3 is TGTGCCAGCAGCGAACGAGGGGGCCGAGGGGATACGCAGTATTTT.

This chain uses TRBV5-1 with TRBJ1-2; unclear D gene. The CDR3 runs to 12 residues. V gave up 4 bases and J gave up 4 bases, with 8 bases separating them. The germline gives CDR1 SGHRS, CDR2 YFSETQ. CDR3 in DNA: TGCGCCAGCAGCCCCGGAAGCTATGGCTACACCTTC. This codes for CASSPGSYGYTF. Full variable domain (missing parts from reference TRBV5-1 and TRBJ1-2): KAGVTQTPRYLIKTRGQQVTLSCSPISGHRSVSWYQQTPGQGLQFLFEYFSETQRNKGNFPGRFSGRQFSNSRSEMNVSTLELGDSALYLCASSPGSYGYTFGSGTRLTVV.